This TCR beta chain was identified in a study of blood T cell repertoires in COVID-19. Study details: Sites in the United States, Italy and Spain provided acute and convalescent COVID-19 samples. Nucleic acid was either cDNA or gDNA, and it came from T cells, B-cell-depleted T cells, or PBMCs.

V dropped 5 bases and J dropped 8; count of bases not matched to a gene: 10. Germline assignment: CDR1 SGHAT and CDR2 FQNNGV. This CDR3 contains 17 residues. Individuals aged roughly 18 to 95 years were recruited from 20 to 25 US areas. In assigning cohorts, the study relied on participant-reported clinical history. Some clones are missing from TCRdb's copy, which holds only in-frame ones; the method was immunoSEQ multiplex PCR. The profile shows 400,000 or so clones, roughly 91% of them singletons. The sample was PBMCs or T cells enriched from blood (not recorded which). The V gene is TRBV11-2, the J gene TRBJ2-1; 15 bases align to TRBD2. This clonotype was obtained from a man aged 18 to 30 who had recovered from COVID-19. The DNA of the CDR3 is TGTGCCAGCAGCCCAGGACTAGCGGGAGGGCCACGCGATGAGCAGTTCTTC. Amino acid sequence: CASSPGLAGGPRDEQFF.